A single sample is the source of the 8 T cell receptor beta chains below, sequenced in a study of blood T cells in healthy people across ages. PCR was performed a second time for about 6 to 11 cycles using a sample-barcoded 5' primer and a J-beta primer mix. One entry per CDR3 protein, called by TCRdb with MiXCR from the 5' RACE reads. The sample gives 650,000 to 1,000,000 distinct CDR3 sequences, 36% of which show up once; roughly 13% is in the top ten. Sample: blood. The receptor set was obtained from a man in his late teens or twenties in good health.

This clonotype was seen a handful of times. This chain connects TRBV2 to TRBJ1-6; D remains ambiguous. V was trimmed by 5 bases and J by 7 bases, leaving 15 bases between them. CDR3 size: 15 residues. Germline loops: CDR1 SNHLY, CDR2 FYNNEI. CDR3 sequence reads: CASSIRREKNSPLHF. The DNA for the CDR3 is TGTGCCAGCAGTATTCGACGGGAGAAAAATTCACCCCTCCACTTT.

This clonotype was seen ten or more times. The chain has TRBV12-3 or TRBV12-4 and TRBJ1-5; unclear D gene. This CDR3 has 12 amino acids. V lost 6 bases to trimming and J lost 9 bases, with 12 bases between them. The CDR3 region has the DNA TGTGCCAGCAGCCTCATGGGCACGCCCCAGCATTTT. Protein sequence: CASSLMGTPQHF.

The chain employs TRBV12-3 or TRBV12-4 and TRBJ2-7, with 9 positions matching TRBD1. The V and J ends lost 4 bases and 1 base, in that order; junction bases with no gene match: 20. There are 20 residues in the CDR3. In nucleotides, the CDR3 is TGTGCCAGCAGTTCCCATGTTACAGGGGGCGTGTTCGGGTTGTCCTACGAGCAGTACTTC. Protein product: CASSSHVTGGVFGLSYEQYF.

A remark on this clonotype: Possible read error: a much larger clone is one base away. The chain employs TRBV9 and TRBJ2-7; possible D gene TRBD1, 5 bases. This CDR3 is 15 amino acids long. CDR1 is SGDLS, CDR2 YYNGEE, per germline. The CDR3 region has the DNA TGTGTCAGCAGCGTAGCAGGGTCCCCTGGGGACGAGCAGTACTTC. This encodes CVSSVAGSPGDEQYF.

This clonotype was observed a handful of times. This chain connects TRBV28 to TRBJ1-2; TRBD1 agrees at 8 bases. The V and J ends lost 5 bases and 7 bases, in that order; junction bases with no gene match: 6. This CDR3 is built from 13 residues. CDR1 is MDHEN and CDR2 is SYDVKM in the germline V gene. The CDR3 DNA sequence: TGTGCCAGCAGTGCTGTCAGGGGGCTTGGCTACACCTTC. Its translation: CASSAVRGLGYTF.

The V and J genes are TRBV13 and TRBJ2-3, with TRBD2 matching 11 bases. Germline V gene data show CDR1 as PRHDT and CDR2 as FYEKMQ (reference sequence). CDR3 length equals 16 residues. After removal of 3 bases from V and 4 bases from J, the junction contained 6 bases not matched to a gene. CDR3: CASSFLAGGPSDTQYF. The CDR3 coding sequence is TGTGCCAGCAGCTTCTTAGCGGGGGGGCCTTCAGATACGCAGTATTTT.

The chain carries TRBV5-1 and TRBJ1-1, with 7 bases identical to TRBD1. The germline V gene encodes CDR1 SGHRS and CDR2 YFSETQ. This CDR3 has 15 residues. V was pared by 1 base and J by 6 bases, with 9 bases of the junction left unmatched. The CDR3 DNA reads as TGCGCCAGCAGCTTGACGGAGGGGGCGATATCTGAAGCTTTCTTT. Protein sequence: CASSLTEGAISEAFF.

A note on this clonotype: A much larger clone differs from this one at a single base, so this may be a read error. This chain connects TRBV4-3 to TRBJ2-3, with TRBD1 as a possible D gene (6 bases). Per germline, CDR1 LGHNA and CDR2 YSLEER. This CDR3 region has 17 residues. CDR3 residues: CASSRGLNRVPTETQYF. The CDR3 bases are TGCGCCAGCAGCCGAGGATTAAACAGGGTTCCCACAGAGACGCAGTATTTT.